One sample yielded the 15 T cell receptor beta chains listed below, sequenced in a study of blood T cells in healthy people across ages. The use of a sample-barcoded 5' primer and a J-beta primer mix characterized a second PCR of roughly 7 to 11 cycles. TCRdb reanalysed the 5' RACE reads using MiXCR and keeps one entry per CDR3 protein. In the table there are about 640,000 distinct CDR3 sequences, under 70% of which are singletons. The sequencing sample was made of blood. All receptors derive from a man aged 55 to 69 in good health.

In DNA form, the CDR3 reads TGTGCCAGCACGAATCAGGGAGTTGGCTATGGCTACACCTTC. Translating gives CASTNQGVGYGYTF. The chain recombines TRBV12-3 or TRBV12-4 with TRBJ1-2, with D possibly being TRBD1 (5 bases). This CDR3 region has 14 residues. V was clipped by 7 bases and J by 4 bases, with 16 bases between them.

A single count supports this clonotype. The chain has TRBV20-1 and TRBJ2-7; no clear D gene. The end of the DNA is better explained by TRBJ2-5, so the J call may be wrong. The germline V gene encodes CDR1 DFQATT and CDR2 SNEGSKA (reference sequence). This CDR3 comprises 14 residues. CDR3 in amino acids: CSARTDVVPGTQYF. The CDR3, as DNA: TGCAGTGCTAGGACCGATGTTGTCCCGGGGACCCAGTACTTC.

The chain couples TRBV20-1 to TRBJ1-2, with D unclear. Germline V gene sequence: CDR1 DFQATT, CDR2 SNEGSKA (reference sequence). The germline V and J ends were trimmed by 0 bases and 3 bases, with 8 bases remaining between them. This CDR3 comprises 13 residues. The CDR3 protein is CSARDQSDYGYTF. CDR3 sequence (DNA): TGCAGTGCTAGAGACCAGAGTGACTATGGCTACACCTTC.

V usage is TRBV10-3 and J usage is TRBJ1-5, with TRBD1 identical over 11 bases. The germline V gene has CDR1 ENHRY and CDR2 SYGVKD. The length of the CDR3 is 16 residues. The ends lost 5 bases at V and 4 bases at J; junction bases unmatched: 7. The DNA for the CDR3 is TGTGCCATCAGTTCCGGGACAGGGGGAGATAATCAGCCCCAGCATTTT. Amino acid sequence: CAISSGTGGDNQPQHF.

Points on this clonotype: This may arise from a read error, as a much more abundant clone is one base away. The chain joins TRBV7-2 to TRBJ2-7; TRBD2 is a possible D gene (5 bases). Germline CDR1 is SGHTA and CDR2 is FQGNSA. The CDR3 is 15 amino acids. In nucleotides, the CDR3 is TGTGTCAGCAGCTTAGTCGAGGGAAGGACCTACGAGCAGTACTTC. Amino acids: CVSSLVEGRTYEQYF.

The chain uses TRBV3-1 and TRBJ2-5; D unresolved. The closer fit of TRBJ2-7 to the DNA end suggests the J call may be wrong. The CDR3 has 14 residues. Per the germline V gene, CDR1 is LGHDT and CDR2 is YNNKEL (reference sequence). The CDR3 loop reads CASSPDTFPNEQYF. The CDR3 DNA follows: TGTGCCAGCAGCCCCGATACCTTCCCGAACGAGCAGTACTTC.

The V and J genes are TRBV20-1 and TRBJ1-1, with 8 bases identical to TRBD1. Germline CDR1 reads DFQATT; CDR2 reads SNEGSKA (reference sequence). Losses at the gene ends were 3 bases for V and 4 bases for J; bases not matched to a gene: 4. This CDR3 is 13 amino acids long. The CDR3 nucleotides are TGCAGTGCTAGCAGGGGGCGCCCCACTGAAGCTTTCTTT. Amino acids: CSASRGRPTEAFF.

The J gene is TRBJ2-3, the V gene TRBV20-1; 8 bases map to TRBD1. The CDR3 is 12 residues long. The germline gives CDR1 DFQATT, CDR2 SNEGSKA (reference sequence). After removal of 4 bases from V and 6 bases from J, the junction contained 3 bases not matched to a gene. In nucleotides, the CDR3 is TGCAGTGCTAACAGGGGGTGGGATACGCAGTATTTT. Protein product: CSANRGWDTQYF.

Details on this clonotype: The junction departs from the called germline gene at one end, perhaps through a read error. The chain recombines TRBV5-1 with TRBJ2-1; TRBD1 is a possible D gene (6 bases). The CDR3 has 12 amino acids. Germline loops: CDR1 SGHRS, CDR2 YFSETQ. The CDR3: CATTGFNNGQFF. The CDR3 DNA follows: TGCGCCACTACAGGGTTCAACAATGGGCAGTTCTTC.

The CDR3 is CASSSPPPGGRDTQYF. The DNA for the CDR3 is TGTGCCAGCAGCTCGCCACCTCCAGGGGGTAGAGATACGCAGTATTTT. This sequence joins TRBV4-2 and TRBJ2-3; 7 nucleotides agree with TRBD1. V dropped 5 bases and J dropped 5; count of bases not matched to a gene: 13. Germline assignment: CDR1 LGHNA and CDR2 YNFKEQ. The CDR3 contains 16 residues.

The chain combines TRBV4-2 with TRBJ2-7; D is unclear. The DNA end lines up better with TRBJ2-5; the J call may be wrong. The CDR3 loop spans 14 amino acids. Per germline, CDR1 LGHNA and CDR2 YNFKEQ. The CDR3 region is CASSQDLRDKTQYF. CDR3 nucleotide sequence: TGTGCCAGCAGCCAAGATTTGCGTGACAAGACCCAGTACTTC.

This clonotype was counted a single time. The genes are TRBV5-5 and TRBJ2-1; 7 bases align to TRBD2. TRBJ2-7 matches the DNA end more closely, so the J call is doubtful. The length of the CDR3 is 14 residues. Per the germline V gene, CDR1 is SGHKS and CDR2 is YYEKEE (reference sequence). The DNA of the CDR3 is TGTGCCAGCAGCTTGGGGGGGGGTTACAATGAGCAGTACTTC. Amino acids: CASSLGGGYNEQYF.

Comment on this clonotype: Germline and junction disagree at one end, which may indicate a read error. CDR3 nucleotide sequence: TGCGCCAGCAGCCCCTCCGGGACTTCCCCCTACGGGCAGTACTTC. Amino acid sequence: CASSPSGTSPYGQYF. This rearrangement joins TRBV5-1 to TRBJ2-7; perhaps TRBD2 as D (6 bases). Germline V gene lookup returns CDR1 SGHRS and CDR2 YFSETQ. The CDR3 contains 15 residues.

This CDR3 is CASSVGWGMRNTEAFF. CDR3 bases: TGTGCCAGCAGCGTAGGGTGGGGGATGAGGAACACTGAAGCTTTCTTT. The genes are TRBV9 and TRBJ1-1; tentative D call: TRBD1 (5 bases). The V end was cut by 0 bases, the J end by 1 base, with 13 bases between. Germline assignment: CDR1 SGDLS and CDR2 YYNGEE. The CDR3 runs to 16 residues.

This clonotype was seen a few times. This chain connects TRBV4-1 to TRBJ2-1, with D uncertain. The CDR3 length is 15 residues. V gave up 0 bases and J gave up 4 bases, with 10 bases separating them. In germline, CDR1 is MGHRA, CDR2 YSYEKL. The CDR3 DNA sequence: TGCGCCAGCAGCCAAGATGAATACGGTTACAATGAGCAGTTCTTC. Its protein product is CASSQDEYGYNEQFF.